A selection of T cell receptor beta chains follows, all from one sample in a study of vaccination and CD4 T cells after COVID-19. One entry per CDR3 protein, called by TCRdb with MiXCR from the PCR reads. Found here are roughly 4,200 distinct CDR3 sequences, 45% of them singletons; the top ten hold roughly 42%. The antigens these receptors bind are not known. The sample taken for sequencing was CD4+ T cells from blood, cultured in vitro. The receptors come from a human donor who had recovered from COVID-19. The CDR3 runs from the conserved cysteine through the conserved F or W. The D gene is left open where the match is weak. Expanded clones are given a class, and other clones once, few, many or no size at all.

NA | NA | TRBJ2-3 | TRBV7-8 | TGTGCCAGCAGCTCGGGCGAAGTGGCAGATACGCAGTATTTT | CASSSGEVADTQYF
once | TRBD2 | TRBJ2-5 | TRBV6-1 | TGTGCCAGCAGAATGGGACTAGCGGCGGAGACCCAGTACTTC | CASRMGLAAETQYF
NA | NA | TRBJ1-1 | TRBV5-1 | TGCGCCAGCAGCTTGGGCTCCTCGAGCACTGAAGCTTTCTTT | CASSLGSSSTEAFF
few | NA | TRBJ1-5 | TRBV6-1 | TGTGCCAGCTTAGTGCCCCAGCATTTT | CASLVPQHF
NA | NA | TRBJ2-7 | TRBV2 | TGTGCCAGCAGCCCCTACCACGAGCAGTACTTC | CASSPYHEQYF
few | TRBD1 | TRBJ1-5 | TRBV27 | TGTGCCAGCAGTCCATGGCGCGGGACAGATAGCAATCAGCCCCAGCATTTT | CASSPWRGTDSNQPQHF
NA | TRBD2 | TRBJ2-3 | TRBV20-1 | TGCAGTGCTTTAACTAGCGGGCGGGGGGGTGGCACAGATACGCAGTATTTT | CSALTSGRGGGTDTQYF
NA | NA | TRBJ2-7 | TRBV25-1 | TGTGCCAGCAGCCGGGGAGACTCCTACGAGCAGTACTTC | CASSRGDSYEQYF
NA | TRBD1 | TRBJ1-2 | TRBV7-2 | TGTGCCAGCAGCTCCCCCGCAGGGGGCGGCTATGGCTACACCTTC | CASSSPAGGGYGYTF
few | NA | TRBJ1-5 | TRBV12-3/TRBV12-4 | TGTGCCAGCAGTTGGGGAGGTGGCAATCAGCCCCAGCATTTT | CASSWGGGNQPQHF
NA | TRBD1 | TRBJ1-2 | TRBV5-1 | TGCGCCAGCAGCCCGGGACAGGGCATTGGGGGCTACACCTTC | CASSPGQGIGGYTF
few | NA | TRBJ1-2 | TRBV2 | TGTGCCAGCAGTGAAACCGGGCTTGGTGGCTACACCTTC | CASSETGLGGYTF
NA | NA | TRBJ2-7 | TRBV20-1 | TGCAGTGCTAGAGTTGCGGGGCCGTCCTACGAGCAGTACTTC | CSARVAGPSYEQYF
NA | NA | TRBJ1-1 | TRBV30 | TGTGCCTGGACAGGGGCGAAACGTAACACTGAAGCTTTCTTT | CAWTGAKRNTEAFF
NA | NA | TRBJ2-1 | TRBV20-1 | TGCAGTGCTAGTGTGGGGGCGTTGACCTACAATGAGCAGTTCTTC | CSASVGALTYNEQFF
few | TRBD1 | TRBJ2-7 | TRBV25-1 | TGTGCCAGCAGTGGGGGACAGTGGGACTACGAGCAGTACTTC | CASSGGQWDYEQYF
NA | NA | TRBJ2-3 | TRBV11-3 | TGTGCCAGCAGCTTAGACATTAGATGGGATACGCAGTATTTT | CASSLDIRWDTQYF
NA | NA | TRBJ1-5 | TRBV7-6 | TGTGCCAGCAGCTTAAGGGCCGGGACTAATCAGCCCCAGCATTTT | CASSLRAGTNQPQHF
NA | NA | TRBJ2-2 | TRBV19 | TGTGCCAGTAGGACCGGTGACCTCTGGGGTGCCGGGGAGCTGTTTTTT | CASRTGDLWGAGELFF
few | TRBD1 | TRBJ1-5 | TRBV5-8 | TGTGCCAGCAGCTTGGGACAGGGGCGTTATCAGCCCCAGCATTTT | CASSLGQGRYQPQHF
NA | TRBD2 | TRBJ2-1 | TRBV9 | TGTGCCAGCAGCTTACTAGCGGTTCCCTACAATGAGCAGTTCTTC | CASSLLAVPYNEQFF
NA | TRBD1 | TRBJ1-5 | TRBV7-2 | TGTGCCAGCAGCCCGACAGGGATCGGAAATCAGCCCCAGCATTTT | CASSPTGIGNQPQHF
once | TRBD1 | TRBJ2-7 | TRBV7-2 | TGTGCCAGCAGCCCACAGGGGGGCTACTCCTACGAGCAGTACTTC | CASSPQGGYSYEQYF
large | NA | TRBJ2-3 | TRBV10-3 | TGTGCCATCAGTGAGGGGGGGAAACATACGCAGTATTTT | CAISEGGKHTQYF
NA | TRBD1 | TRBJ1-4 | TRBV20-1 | TGCAGTGCTAGAGATAGGTTGGGTAAGAGACAGGGTGTGAATGAAAAACTGTTTTTT | CSARDRLGKRQGVNEKLFF
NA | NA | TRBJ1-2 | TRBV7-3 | TGTGCCAGCAGCTATAACAGGGTATCCGGCTACACCTTC | CASSYNRVSGYTF
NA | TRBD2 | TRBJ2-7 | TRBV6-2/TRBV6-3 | TGTGCCAGCAGTGGTCTAGCGGACCCCTACGAGCAGTACTTC | CASSGLADPYEQYF